A single sample is the source of the 13 T cell receptor beta chains below, sequenced in a study of blood T cells in healthy people across ages. The second PCR ran about 7 to 12 cycles with a sample-barcoded 5' primer and J-beta primers. TCRdb re-called the 5' RACE reads through MiXCR, storing one row per CDR3 protein. Found here are some 760,000 distinct CDR3 sequences, 25% of them singletons; the top ten hold just under 9.5%. This sample was also put to use in a study of T cells of mothers and their children.

Material for sequencing was blood. Receptors were obtained from a boy aged 5-17 years in good health.

The V and J genes are TRBV4-2 and TRBJ1-3, with D maybe TRBD1 (5 bases). Trimming removed 0 bases from V and 4 bases from J, with 10 bases in between. The CDR3 is 15 residues long. CDR1 is LGHNA, CDR2 YNFKEQ, per germline. The CDR3: CASSQDLDKGNTIYF. The CDR3 bases are TGTGCCAGCAGCCAAGATCTGGACAAGGGAAACACCATATATTTT.

The rearrangement uses TRBV4-1 and TRBJ1-2, with a possible D match to TRBD1 (6 bases). V was pared by 0 bases and J by 4 bases, with 12 bases between. The CDR3 extends over 15 amino acids. CDR1 is MGHRA, CDR2 YSYEKL, per germline. This CDR3 reads CASSQDRGATYGYTF. Here the CDR3 DNA reads TGCGCCAGCAGCCAAGACCGGGGGGCAACCTATGGCTACACCTTC.

V usage is TRBV3-1 and J usage is TRBJ1-1, with TRBD1 matching over 8 bases. This CDR3 is 24 amino acids long. Germline CDR1 reads LGHDT; CDR2 reads YNNKEL (reference sequence). The ends lost 4 bases at V and 0 bases at J; junction bases unmatched: 31. The CDR3 sequence: CASSRLPGQAAKVIAGSMNTEAFF. The CDR3 DNA follows: TGTGCCAGCAGCCGATTACCGGGACAGGCCGCTAAGGTGATCGCTGGGTCAATGAACACTGAAGCTTTCTTT.

The gene calls are TRBV7-2 and TRBJ2-2; D remains ambiguous. V was trimmed by 0 bases and J by 6 bases, leaving 5 bases between them. This CDR3 region has 13 residues. Germline CDR1 is SGHTA and CDR2 is FQGNSA. CDR3 amino acids: CASSLATAGELFF. The CDR3, as DNA: TGTGCCAGCAGCTTAGCGACGGCCGGGGAGCTGTTTTTT. Drawing the rest from reference TRBV7-2 and TRBJ2-2, the complete variable domain is GAGVSQSPSNKVTEKGKDVELRCDPISGHTALYWYRQSLGQGLEFLIYFQGNSAPDKSGLPSDRFSAERTGGSVSTLTIQRTQQEDSAVYLCASSLATAGELFFGEGSRLTVL.

The chain couples TRBV12-3 or TRBV12-4 to TRBJ1-2; D gene ambiguous. Trimming stripped 3 bases from V and 1 base from J, with 9 bases between. The CDR3 covers 14 residues. The CDR3 region has the DNA TGTGCCAGCAGTTTTGTACTGCTTAACTATGGCTACACCTTC. Its protein is CASSFVLLNYGYTF.

In its sample, this clonotype was seen a few times. The chain employs TRBV7-3 and TRBJ2-5; 10 bases fit TRBD1. Losses at the gene ends were 1 base for V and 13 bases for J; bases not matched to a gene: 3. Per the germline V gene, CDR1 is SGHTA and CDR2 is FQGTGA. This CDR3 is built from 12 residues. CDR3 protein: CASSLRQGALYF. The CDR3 DNA sequence: TGTGCCAGCAGCTTAAGACAGGGGGCTCTGTACTTC.

The rearrangement links TRBV12-5 to TRBJ1-2, with D possibly matching TRBD1 (6 bases). CDR1 is LGHNT, CDR2 FRNRAP, per germline. V lost 5 bases and J 4 bases, leaving 14 bases between the germline ends. The CDR3 runs to 14 residues. The CDR3 coding sequence is TGTGCTAGTGGTGCCGCGACAGGCATCTATGGCTACACCTTC. Its translation is CASGAATGIYGYTF.

The chain joins TRBV7-9 to TRBJ2-5, with TRBD2 identical over 13 bases. CDR1 and CDR2 (germline): SEHNR, FQNEAQ (reference sequence). V shed 5 bases and J 5 bases; nucleotides not matched to a gene: 11. This CDR3 comprises 17 residues. CDR3 region: CASSPRLAGGLEETQYF. The CDR3 coding sequence is TGTGCCAGCAGCCCCCGACTAGCGGGGGGCCTAGAGGAGACCCAGTACTTC. The variable domain in full, with the rest retrieved from reference TRBV7-9 and TRBJ2-5, is DTGVSQNPRHKITKRGQNVTFRCDPISEHNRLYWYRQTLGQGPEFLTYFQNEAQLEKSRLLSDRFSAERPKGSFSTLEIQRTEQGDSAMYLCASSPRLAGGLEETQYFGPGTRLLVL.

This rearrangement joins TRBV7-2 to TRBJ2-7; D is possibly TRBD1 or TRBD2 (5 bases each). The CDR3 covers 13 residues. Germline values: CDR1 SGHTA, CDR2 FQGNSA. Trimming shortened V by 6 bases and J by 3 bases, and 12 bases separated the two germline ends. CDR3 bases: TGTGCCAGCAGACCGGGACGGGACTACGAGCAGTACTTC. Translation: CASRPGRDYEQYF.

This CDR3 is CASTPGGRVYEQYF. CDR3 coding DNA: TGTGCCAGCACCCCAGGCGGGAGGGTATACGAGCAGTACTTC. The chain recombines TRBV28 with TRBJ2-7; 9 nucleotides agree with TRBD2. This CDR3 is built from 14 residues. Per germline, CDR1 MDHEN and CDR2 SYDVKM. J lost 4 bases, V lost 7 bases, and 8 bases had no gene match.

This clonotype was recorded many times. The chain joins TRBV5-1 to TRBJ2-1; a weak D match, TRBD1 (5 bases). Germline V gene sequence: CDR1 SGHRS, CDR2 YFSETQ. This CDR3 spans 19 amino acids. Trimming shortened V by 2 bases and J by 4 bases, and 25 bases separated the two germline ends. In DNA, the CDR3 is TGCGCCAGCAGCTTAGTGGGGCTACAGCCAACCCCGATGTACAATGAGCAGTTCTTC. Translating it yields CASSLVGLQPTPMYNEQFF.

The DNA of the CDR3 is TGCGCCAGCAGCTTGGGAGCGGGGGGTACTTTCCAAGAGACCCAGTACTTC. Its translation is CASSLGAGGTFQETQYF. The gene calls are TRBV5-1 and TRBJ2-5, with 9 positions matching TRBD2. This CDR3 region has 17 residues. Trimming removed 0 bases from V and 1 base from J; junction bases left unmatched: 7. Per germline, CDR1 SGHRS and CDR2 YFSETQ. The variable domain in full, completed from reference TRBV5-1 and TRBJ2-5, reads KAGVTQTPRYLIKTRGQQVTLSCSPISGHRSVSWYQQTPGQGLQFLFEYFSETQRNKGNFPGRFSGRQFSNSRSEMNVSTLELGDSALYLCASSLGAGGTFQETQYFGPGTRLLVL.

This clonotype has more than one count but fewer than ten. The chain has TRBV4-3 and TRBJ2-5, with D perhaps matching TRBD1 or TRBD2 (5 bases each). The J call may be in error: the DNA end matches TRBJ2-7 better. CDR3 length: 15 amino acids. CDR1 and CDR2 (germline): LGHNA, YSLEER. CDR3 nucleotides: TGCGCCAGCAGCCCTAGCACAGGCAGGGCCTACGAGCAGTACTTC. Protein sequence: CASSPSTGRAYEQYF.